A few counts support the clone carrying this T cell receptor (beta chain). Its specificity is not known. The CDR3 sequence is 14 residues long. The V gene lost 3 bases and the J gene lost 2 bases, with 14 bases spanning the gap. Germline V lookup: CDR1 DFQATT, CDR2 SNEGSKA (reference sequence). Alongside a J-beta primer mix, a sample-barcoded 5' primer served in a second PCR lasting roughly 7 to 12 cycles. From the 5' RACE reads, TCRdb called clonotypes with MiXCR, one entry per CDR3 protein. The sample gives around 780,000 distinct CDR3 sequences, around a quarter of which show up once; less than 3.5% is in the top ten. This entry is derived from a study of blood T cells in healthy people across ages. Study-wide findings and caveats: A greater number of naive CD4+ cells and higher diversity distinguished long-lived donors from aged donors.

A further study also used this sample, focusing on T cells of mothers and their children. In that study: The output of TCR recombination is shaped by thymic selection similarly in related and unrelated pairs.

The sequence derives from a boy aged 5-17 years in good health. Sequences were obtained from blood. The chain carries TRBV20-1 and TRBJ2-7; D could derive from TRBD1 or TRBD2 (5 bases each). The CDR3 region is CSASPGTGAYEQYF. As DNA, the CDR3 is TGCAGTGCTAGCCCCGGGACGGGCGCCTACGAGCAGTACTTC.